These 26 T cell receptor beta chains originate from one sample sequenced in a study of CD8+ T cells in alopecia areata. After isolation, RNA underwent reverse transcription to generate cDNA as the sequencing template. The method was immunoSEQ multiplex PCR; TCRdb's version includes in-frame clones alone and lacks a portion of them. Of hundreds of thousands of clones listed, roughly 69% were seen once; the top ten hold around 1.2%. The sequencing used CD4+ T cells sorted from blood, collected at week 0. These receptors all come from a human donor with alopecia areata.

This CDR3 reads CSVGPGQGELFF. For the CDR3, the DNA is TGCAGCGTTGGACCGGGACAGGGGGAGCTGTTTTTT. The V and J genes are TRBV29-1 and TRBJ2-2; 7 bases fit TRBD1. Unmatched junction bases numbered 4, after V lost 4 bases and J lost 8 bases. The CDR3 length is 12 residues. Looked up from germline, CDR1 is SQVTM and CDR2 is ANQGSEA.

This sequence joins TRBV4-1 and TRBJ2-3, with TRBD2 identical over 10 bases. J was trimmed by 2 bases and V by 1 base; bases with no gene match: 6. This CDR3 region has 17 residues. CDR1 and CDR2 from the germline V gene are MGHRA and YSYEKL. In DNA form, the CDR3 reads TGCGCCAGCAGCCAAGTTCTAGCGGGGGTCATCACAGATACGCAGTATTTT. It is translated as CASSQVLAGVITDTQYF.

The chain is built from TRBV18 and TRBJ2-1, with D maybe TRBD1 (6 bases). Germline loops: CDR1 KGHSH, CDR2 LQKENI. This CDR3 spans 14 amino acids. V lost 2 bases to trimming and J lost 9 bases, with 14 bases between them. The CDR3 DNA reads as TGTGCCAGCTCACCAAGGGACCAGGGGAGTGAGCAGTTCTTC. Translated, it gives CASSPRDQGSEQFF.

This clone has only a few counts. The CDR3 spells CASSPLRVQETQYF. The CDR3 nucleotides read TGTGCCAGCAGCCCCCTCCGGGTCCAAGAGACCCAGTACTTC. The gene calls are TRBV7-9 and TRBJ2-5, with D hard to call. CDR3 size: 14 residues. The V end lost 5 bases, the J end lost 1 base, and 11 bases lay between the germline ends. Germline V CDR1 and CDR2: SEHNR, FQNEAQ (reference sequence). The full variable domain, its missing parts supplied by reference TRBV7-9 and TRBJ2-5, is DTGVSQNPRHKITKRGQNVTFRCDPISEHNRLYWYRQTLGQGPEFLTYFQNEAQLEKSRLLSDRFSAERPKGSFSTLEIQRTEQGDSAMYLCASSPLRVQETQYFGPGTRLLVL.

The J gene is TRBJ1-2, the V gene TRBV6-5; no clear D. Germline V gene sequence: CDR1 MNHEY, CDR2 SVGAGI. The CDR3 spans 11 residues. Trimming stripped 10 bases from V and 6 bases from J, with 12 bases between. CDR3 sequence (DNA): TGTGCCACTACTAACGGGGATGGCTACACCTTC. Encoded protein: CATTNGDGYTF.

The V gene is TRBV9, the J gene TRBJ2-7, with D perhaps being TRBD1 or TRBD2 (6 bases each). Germline V lookup: CDR1 SGDLS, CDR2 YYNGEE. The CDR3 is made up of 17 amino acids. V lost 4 bases to trimming and J lost 6 bases, with 26 bases between them. The CDR3 loop reads CASSPRGGGPLGVEQYF. CDR3 in DNA: TGTGCCAGCAGCCCCCGGGGTGGGGGGCCTCTTGGGGTCGAGCAGTACTTC.

A few counts support this clone. A read error may be the cause here, since a much bigger clone is one base away. Other DNA sequences in the same sample also yield this CDR3. The CDR3 region has the DNA TGTGCCAGCAGCTTAGTGTGGTCCTACGAGCAGTACTTC. Translating it yields CASSLVWSYEQYF. The chain carries TRBV7-9 and TRBJ2-7; D unclear. Germline loops: CDR1 SEHNR, CDR2 FQNEAQ (reference sequence). V was clipped by 1 base and J by 1 base, with 5 bases between them. The CDR3 spans 13 residues.

This clone was seen more than once but under ten times. V gene TRBV29-1 combines with J gene TRBJ2-5; no firm D call. CDR1 is SQVTM and CDR2 is ANQGSEA in the germline V gene. V shed 6 bases and J shed 5 bases, with 10 bases lying between them. The CDR3 spans 11 residues. Here the CDR3 DNA reads TGCAGCGTCCGTGAGGCGGAGACCCAGTACTTC. Residues: CSVREAETQYF. Filled out from reference TRBV29-1 and TRBJ2-5, the complete variable domain reads SAVISQKPSRDICQRGTSLTIQCQVDSQVTMMFWYRQQPGQSLTLIATANQGSEATYESGFVIDKFPISRPNLTFSTLTVSNMSPEDSSIYLCSVREAETQYFGPGTRLLVL.

This rearrangement joins TRBV7-2 to TRBJ2-3; TRBD2 might be the D (6 bases). The CDR3 runs to 15 residues. Trimming cost V 4 bases and J 5 bases, with 16 bases left between them. Germline CDR1 SGHTA, CDR2 FQGNSA. In DNA form, the CDR3 reads TGTGCCAGCAGCTCAAGGAGGGGCCATGAAGATACGCAGTATTTT. The encoded protein is CASSSRRGHEDTQYF.

This chain links TRBV4-2 with TRBJ2-2; perhaps D is TRBD1 or TRBD2 (6 bases each). The V end lost 6 bases, the J end lost 1 base, and 12 bases lay between the germline ends. Germline loops: CDR1 LGHNA, CDR2 YNFKEQ. The CDR3 extends over 15 amino acids. CDR3 amino acids: CASRRGAVNTGELFF. The CDR3 DNA follows: TGTGCCAGCAGAAGGGGGGCCGTGAACACCGGGGAGCTGTTTTTT.

This clone was counted between two and nine times. The chain recombines TRBV9 with TRBJ2-2; D remains ambiguous. CDR1 is SGDLS and CDR2 is YYNGEE in the germline V gene. The CDR3 sequence is 12 residues long. The germline V and J ends were trimmed by 10 bases and 6 bases, with 13 bases remaining between them. As DNA, the CDR3 is TGTGCCTCCACCCCCCGCGCCGGGGAGCTGTTTTTT. Amino acids: CASTPRAGELFF.

This chain uses TRBV29-1 with TRBJ1-4, with D possibly TRBD1 on 5 matching bases. V lost 6 bases and J lost 5, with 16 bases in between. The CDR3 is 14 amino acids. Germline V gene lookup returns CDR1 SQVTM and CDR2 ANQGSEA. This chain's CDR3 is CSVNRGFTNEKLFF. The CDR3 DNA reads as TGCAGCGTCAACCGGGGGTTCACAAATGAAAAACTGTTTTTT.

The J gene is TRBJ1-1, the V gene TRBV7-6; D remains unclear. With 1 base removed from V and 0 bases from J, the gap between germline ends came to 15 bases. Looked up from germline, CDR1 is SGHVS and CDR2 is FNYEAQ. The CDR3 totals 17 residues. CDR3 sequence: CASSLGPGGGMNTEAFF. In DNA, the CDR3 is TGTGCCAGCAGCTTAGGCCCGGGCGGAGGTATGAACACTGAAGCTTTCTTT.

This clone was seen a single time. The chain links TRBV5-1 to TRBJ2-5; the D gene is possibly TRBD1 (5 bases). This CDR3 contains 15 residues. Trimming took 4 bases from V and 2 from J, leaving 15 bases between them. The germline CDR1 and CDR2 sequences are SGHRS and YFSETQ. For the CDR3, the DNA is TGCGCCAGCAGCCCCGAAGGACACAGGCAAGAGACCCAGTACTTC. This translates into CASSPEGHRQETQYF.

A remark on this clone: The junction differs from germline at one of its ends, possibly a read error. The rearrangement joins TRBV6-5 to TRBJ1-4; D is unclear. The CDR3 is made up of 11 amino acids. Germline CDR1 MNHEY, CDR2 SVGAGI. The CDR3 DNA follows: TGTGCCAGCAGTGAAGTGGGAAGTCGGACTTTT. Encoded protein: CASSEVGSRTF.

The gene calls are TRBV19 and TRBJ2-7; TRBD2 agrees at 7 bases. Germline V lookup: CDR1 LNHDA, CDR2 SQIVND (reference sequence). The CDR3 covers 12 residues. V lost 5 bases, J lost 6 bases, and 4 bases stayed unmatched. The CDR3 sequence is CASSFSGGEQYF. As DNA, the CDR3 is TGTGCCAGTAGTTTTTCGGGGGGCGAGCAGTACTTC.

The V gene is TRBV7-2, the J gene TRBJ2-5; the D gene is possibly TRBD2 (5 bases). Between the trimmed V and J ends, which lost 0 bases and 5 bases, there was a span of 13 bases. The CDR3 extends over 15 amino acids. Germline values: CDR1 SGHTA, CDR2 FQGNSA. The CDR3 coding sequence is TGTGCCAGCAGCTTAGCGTCTCGATGGGAGGAGACCCAGTACTTC. It is translated as CASSLASRWEETQYF.

This clone was observed a few times. This chain connects TRBV7-2 to TRBJ1-5; TRBD1 agrees at 7 bases. J lost 1 base, V lost 6 bases, and 3 bases had no gene match. The CDR3 has 14 amino acids. Per germline, CDR1 SGHTA and CDR2 FQGNSA. CDR3 DNA: TGTGCCAGCAGGATGACAGGGAGCAATCAGCCCCAGCATTTT. Its protein is CASRMTGSNQPQHF.

This clone showed up just a few times. A junction boundary mismatches the germline segment, possibly from a read error. The V gene is TRBV30, the J gene TRBJ1-2; D is perhaps TRBD1 (5 bases). Germline V CDR1 and CDR2: GTSNPN, SVGIG (reference sequence). CDR3 length: 15 amino acids. The CDR3 protein is CAWSVWRGDDYGYAF. The CDR3 DNA sequence: TGTGCCTGGAGTGTTTGGCGGGGCGATGACTATGGCTACGCCTTC. The variable domain in full, with the rest retrieved from reference TRBV30 and TRBJ1-2, is SQTIHQWPATLVQPVGSPLSLECTVEGTSNPNLYWYRQAAGRGLQLLFYSVGIGQISSEVPQNLSASRPQDRQFILSSKKLLLSDSGFYLCAWSVWRGDDYGYAFGSGTRLTVV.

This clone has a handful of counts. This chain links TRBV10-3 with TRBJ2-5; D ambiguous. V was clipped by 3 bases and J by 1 base, with 6 bases between them. CDR1 is ENHRY, CDR2 SYGVKD, per germline. The CDR3 is 13 residues long. The CDR3 DNA sequence: TGTGCCATCAGTGAAGCCAGCCAAGAGACCCAGTACTTC. Protein product: CAISEASQETQYF.

The gene calls are TRBV25-1 and TRBJ2-7; maybe TRBD1 (6 bases). The CDR3 is made up of 17 amino acids. Trimming left V 3 bases short and J 4 bases short, with 22 bases between. Per the germline V gene, CDR1 is MGHDK and CDR2 is SYGVNS. The CDR3 DNA reads as TGTGCCAGCAGTGATCCGACAGGACCAAATCGAAAGTACGAGCAGTACTTC. It yields the protein CASSDPTGPNRKYEQYF.

The V gene is TRBV9, the J gene TRBJ2-2; unclear D gene. V lost 0 bases and J lost 1, with 7 bases in between. The CDR3 has 15 amino acids. Looked up from germline, CDR1 is SGDLS and CDR2 is YYNGEE. CDR3 in amino acids: CASSVDPRNTGELFF. The CDR3 region has the DNA TGTGCCAGCAGCGTAGACCCAAGGAACACCGGGGAGCTGTTTTTT.

This chain connects TRBV9 to TRBJ2-3; D not certain. The CDR3 is 14 residues long. V gave up 2 bases and J gave up 4 bases, with 11 bases separating them. Germline loops: CDR1 SGDLS, CDR2 YYNGEE. The CDR3 DNA follows: TGTGCCAGCAGCGTTACGGGCTTAGCAGATACGCAGTATTTT. Its translation is CASSVTGLADTQYF.

CDR3 DNA: TGTGCCAGCAGTGCCGGGACGGGTGTTGGCTACACCTTC. Translated, it gives CASSAGTGVGYTF. The rearrangement uses TRBV6-5 and TRBJ1-2; weak D call: TRBD1 (5 bases). Germline V CDR1 and CDR2: MNHEY, SVGAGI. The V end lost 5 bases, the J end lost 7 bases, and 14 bases lay between the germline ends. The CDR3 covers 13 residues.

This clone has just one count. The chain couples TRBV27 to TRBJ1-5; the D gene is possibly TRBD1 (5 bases). CDR1 is MNHEY and CDR2 is SMNVEV in the germline V gene (reference sequence). The CDR3 runs to 14 residues. The ends were cut back, 4 bases at V and 1 base at J, with 8 bases in the middle. The CDR3 region is CASSYRPSNQPQHF. The CDR3 bases are TGTGCCAGCAGTTACAGGCCCAGCAATCAGCCCCAGCATTTT.

The rearrangement uses TRBV5-8 and TRBJ2-2; 8 nucleotides align to TRBD1. The CDR3 length is 15 residues. With V trimmed by 0 bases and J by 6 bases, 4 bases remained unmatched. The germline V gene encodes CDR1 SGHTS and CDR2 YDEGEE. The CDR3, as DNA: TGTGCCAGCAGCTTGGGGACAGGGTTATCCGGGGAGCTGTTTTTT. Residues: CASSLGTGLSGELFF. The full variable domain, completed using reference TRBV5-8 and TRBJ2-2, is EAGVTQSPTHLIKTRGQQATLRCSPISGHTSVYWYQQALGLGLQFLLWYDEGEERNRGNFPPRFSGRQFPNYSSELNVNALELEDSALYLCASSLGTGLSGELFFGEGSRLTVL.